The 16 T cell receptor beta chains below were found in one sample sequenced in a study of OX40 agonist ivuxolimab in advanced cancers. Produced via immunoSEQ multiplex PCR; TCRdb's table is partial and in-frame only. The sample carries 35,000 to 45,000 clones, over 65% recorded once. The source was CD4+ or CD8+ T cells sorted from blood, collected in a trial of the OX40 agonist ivuxolimab. These receptors originate from an adult with an advanced solid tumor such as melanoma, head and neck, liver or kidney cancer.

This clone came up once. The genes are TRBV16 and TRBJ1-5, with a tentative D call TRBD1 (6 bases). V was shortened by 2 bases and J by 0 bases, with 14 bases between the two germline ends. This CDR3 has 17 amino acids. CDR1 is KGHSY and CDR2 is FQNENV in the germline V gene. DNA of the CDR3: TGTGCCAGCAGCCAAATGATGACAGGTTCTAGCAATCAGCCCCAGCATTTT. Translating it yields CASSQMMTGSSNQPQHF.

The rearrangement uses TRBV18 and TRBJ2-1; tentative D call: TRBD2 (5 bases). The V end lost 3 bases, the J end lost 9 bases, and 9 bases lay between the germline ends. Per germline, CDR1 KGHSH and CDR2 LQKENI. This CDR3 region has 12 residues. CDR3 region: CASSPLGVEQFF. The CDR3 DNA sequence: TGTGCCAGCTCACCGCTGGGAGTTGAGCAGTTCTTC.

The chain joins TRBV18 to TRBJ2-2, with D possibly being TRBD1 (5 bases). The germline CDR1 and CDR2 sequences are KGHSH and LQKENI. Trimming removed 6 bases at V and 6 bases at J, with 11 bases between. This CDR3 has 13 amino acids. CDR3 sequence reads: CASSSRVAGELFF. Written as DNA, the CDR3 is TGTGCCAGCTCCTCCAGGGTGGCCGGGGAGCTGTTTTTT. Full variable domain (remainder filled in from reference TRBV18 and TRBJ2-2): NAGVMQNPRHLVRRRGQEARLRCSPMKGHSHVYWYRQLPEEGLKFMVYLQKENIIDESGMPKERFSAEFPKEGPSILRIQQVVRGDSAAYFCASSSRVAGELFFGEGSRLTVL.

This chain uses TRBV27 with TRBJ2-2, with 8 bases that match TRBD2. Germline loops: CDR1 MNHEY, CDR2 SMNVEV (reference sequence). This CDR3 has 15 amino acids. V was clipped by 2 bases and J by 3 bases; unmatched bases: 2. As DNA, the CDR3 is TGTGCCAGCAGTTTAATTAGCGGGGACACCGGGGAGCTGTTTTTT. It specifies CASSLISGDTGELFF.

The chain recombines TRBV4-3 with TRBJ2-7; no clear D gene. Trimming left V 0 bases short and J 6 bases short, with 12 bases between. The CDR3 is 14 amino acids. The germline CDR1 and CDR2 sequences are LGHNA and YSLEER. The CDR3, as DNA: TGCGCCAGCAGCCAAGATCGCGCAGGCGTCGAGCAGTACTTC. This gives the protein CASSQDRAGVEQYF.

This chain uses TRBV2 with TRBJ2-7, with TRBD1 as a possible D gene (6 bases). This CDR3 has 12 amino acids. Germline CDR1 is SNHLY and CDR2 is FYNNEI. V was trimmed by 6 bases and J by 2 bases, leaving 8 bases between them. In DNA, the CDR3 is TGTGCCAGCAGCGGGACAACCTACGAGCAGTACTTC. This translates into CASSGTTYEQYF.

This chain uses TRBV9 with TRBJ2-1, with D possibly TRBD1 on 5 matching bases. CDR1 is SGDLS and CDR2 is YYNGEE in the germline V gene. Trimming stripped 4 bases from V and 10 bases from J, with 12 bases between. This CDR3 spans 12 amino acids. The CDR3 DNA sequence: TGTGCCAGCAGCTTTTGGGGCCAAGAGCAGTTCTTC. Its translation is CASSFWGQEQFF.

This sequence joins TRBV7-9 and TRBJ2-2; the D gene could be TRBD1 or TRBD2 (6 bases each). This CDR3 contains 19 residues. Germline V gene lookup returns CDR1 SEHNR and CDR2 FQNEAQ (reference sequence). Between the trimmed V and J ends, which lost 2 bases and 2 bases, there was a span of 21 bases. The CDR3 sequence: CASSLNPFRAGQNTGELFF. CDR3 sequence (DNA): TGTGCCAGCAGCTTAAATCCATTTCGGGCGGGACAAAACACCGGGGAGCTGTTTTTT.

V is TRBV9 and J is TRBJ1-5, with TRBD1 identical over 9 bases. The CDR3 totals 15 residues. Germline V gene lookup returns CDR1 SGDLS and CDR2 YYNGEE. V lost 4 bases, J lost 3 bases, and 5 bases stayed unmatched. CDR3 DNA: TGTGCCAGCAGCACAGGGGGCCTTGTCAATCAGCCCCAGCATTTT. It specifies CASSTGGLVNQPQHF.

The rearrangement uses TRBV9 and TRBJ1-2; D is possibly TRBD1 (5 bases). Germline V gene lookup returns CDR1 SGDLS and CDR2 YYNGEE. The ends were cut back, 0 bases at V and 4 bases at J, with 19 bases in the middle. The CDR3 has 17 amino acids. CDR3 region: CASSVEAGTASGYGYTF. DNA of the CDR3: TGTGCCAGCAGCGTAGAGGCCGGGACGGCAAGTGGCTATGGCTACACCTTC.

This chain uses TRBV7-9 with TRBJ2-2; tentative D call: TRBD2 (6 bases). Trimming left V 3 bases short and J 2 bases short, with 7 bases between. Germline V gene lookup returns CDR1 SEHNR and CDR2 FQNEAQ (reference sequence). The CDR3 has 14 amino acids. CDR3 sequence reads: CASSLAGNTGELFF. CDR3 nucleotide sequence: TGTGCCAGCAGCTTGGCGGGAAACACCGGGGAGCTGTTTTTT.

V usage is TRBV11-2 and J usage is TRBJ1-4; maybe TRBD1 (5 bases). This CDR3 is 15 amino acids long. The ends were cut back, 6 bases at V and 8 bases at J, with 19 bases in the middle. Germline CDR1 is SGHAT and CDR2 is FQNNGV. CDR3 amino acids: CASRVWGAGEEKLFF. The CDR3 DNA is TGTGCCAGCAGGGTCTGGGGCGCGGGAGAAGAAAAACTGTTTTTT.

This rearrangement joins TRBV6-1 to TRBJ1-2; D perhaps matches TRBD1 (5 bases). The germline gives CDR1 MNHNS, CDR2 SASEGT. V was trimmed by 4 bases and J by 2 bases, leaving 17 bases between them. The CDR3 contains 16 residues. The CDR3 loop reads CASSATRVVVNYGYTF. CDR3 in DNA: TGTGCCAGCAGTGCTACCAGGGTAGTGGTGAACTATGGCTACACCTTC.

In this sample, this clone turned up once. The rearrangement links TRBV2 to TRBJ2-2; 7 nucleotides match TRBD1. Germline V lookup: CDR1 SNHLY, CDR2 FYNNEI. CDR3 length: 15 residues. Germline trimming cut 9 bases from V and 1 base from J; bases unmatched to any gene: 8. CDR3 sequence: CARRDSPGNTGELFF. CDR3 DNA sequence: TGTGCCAGACGGGACAGCCCTGGGAACACCGGGGAGCTGTTTTTT.

This clone was seen a few times. J is TRBJ1-5 and V is TRBV6-1; no reliable D call. There are 13 residues in the CDR3. Germline V gene lookup returns CDR1 MNHNS and CDR2 SASEGT. V gave up 3 bases and J gave up 3 bases, with 6 bases separating them. This CDR3 reads CASSDRFNQPQHF. The CDR3 DNA is TGTGCCAGCAGTGACAGGTTCAATCAGCCCCAGCATTTT.

This clone was seen a few times. The chain has TRBV5-1 and TRBJ1-2; a possible D gene is TRBD1 (6 bases). V dropped 2 bases and J dropped 0 bases, with 11 bases sitting between them. Germline CDR1 and CDR2: SGHRS and YFSETQ. CDR3 length equals 15 residues. CDR3 nucleotides: TGCGCCAGCAGCTTCGGACAGCCTGCTAACTATGGCTACACCTTC. It yields the protein CASSFGQPANYGYTF.